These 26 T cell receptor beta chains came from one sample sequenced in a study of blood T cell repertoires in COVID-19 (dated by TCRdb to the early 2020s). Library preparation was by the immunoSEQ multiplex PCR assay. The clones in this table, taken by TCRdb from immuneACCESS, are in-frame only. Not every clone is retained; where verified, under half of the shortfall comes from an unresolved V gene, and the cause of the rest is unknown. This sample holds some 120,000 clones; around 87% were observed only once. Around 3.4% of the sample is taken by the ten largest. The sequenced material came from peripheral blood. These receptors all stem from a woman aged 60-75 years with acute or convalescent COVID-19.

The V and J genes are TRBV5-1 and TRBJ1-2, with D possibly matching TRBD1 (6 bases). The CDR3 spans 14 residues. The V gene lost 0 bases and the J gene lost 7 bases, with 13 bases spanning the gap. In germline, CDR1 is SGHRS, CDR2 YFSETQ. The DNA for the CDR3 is TGCGCCAGCAGCTTGGAGGACAGTCGACGTGGCTACACCTTC. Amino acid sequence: CASSLEDSRRGYTF.

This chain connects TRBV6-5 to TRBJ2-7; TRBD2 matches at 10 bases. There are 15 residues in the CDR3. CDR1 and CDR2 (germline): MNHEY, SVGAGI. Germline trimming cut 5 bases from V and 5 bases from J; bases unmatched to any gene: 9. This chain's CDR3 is CASSKLSGRADEQYF. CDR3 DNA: TGTGCCAGCAGTAAACTAAGCGGGAGGGCCGACGAGCAGTACTTC.

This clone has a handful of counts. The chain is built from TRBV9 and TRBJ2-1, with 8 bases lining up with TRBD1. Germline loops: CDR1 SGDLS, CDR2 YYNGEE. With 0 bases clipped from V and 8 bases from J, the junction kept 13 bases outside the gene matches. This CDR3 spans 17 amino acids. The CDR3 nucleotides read TGTGCCAGCAGCGTAGGTGCAGGGGGCAGCGGAACGGATGAGCAGTTCTTC. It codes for CASSVGAGGSGTDEQFF.

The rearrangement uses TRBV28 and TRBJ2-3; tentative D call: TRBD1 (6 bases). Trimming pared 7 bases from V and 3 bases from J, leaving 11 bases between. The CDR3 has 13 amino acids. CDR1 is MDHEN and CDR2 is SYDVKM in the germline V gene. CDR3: CASNGQPTDTQYF. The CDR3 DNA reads TGTGCCAGCAATGGACAGCCGACAGATACGCAGTATTTT. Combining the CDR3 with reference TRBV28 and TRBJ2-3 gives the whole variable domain DVKVTQSSRYLVKRTGEKVFLECVQDMDHENMFWYRQDPGLGLRLIYFSYDVKMKEKGDIPEGYSVSREKKERFSLILESASTNQTSMYLCASNGQPTDTQYFGPGTRLTVL.

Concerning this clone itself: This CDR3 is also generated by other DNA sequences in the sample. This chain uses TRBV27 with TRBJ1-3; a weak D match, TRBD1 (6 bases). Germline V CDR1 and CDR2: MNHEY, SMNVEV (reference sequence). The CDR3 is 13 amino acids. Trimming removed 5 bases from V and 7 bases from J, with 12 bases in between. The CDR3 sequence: CASSPRGGNTIYF. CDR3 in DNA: TGTGCCAGCAGTCCCAGGGGAGGGAACACCATATATTTT.

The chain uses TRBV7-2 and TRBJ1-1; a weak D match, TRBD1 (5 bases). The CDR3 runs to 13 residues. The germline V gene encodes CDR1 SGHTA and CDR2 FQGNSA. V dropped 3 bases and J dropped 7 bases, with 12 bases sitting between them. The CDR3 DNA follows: TGTGCCAGCAGCTTGAACAGGATGGTTGAAGCTTTCTTT. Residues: CASSLNRMVEAFF.

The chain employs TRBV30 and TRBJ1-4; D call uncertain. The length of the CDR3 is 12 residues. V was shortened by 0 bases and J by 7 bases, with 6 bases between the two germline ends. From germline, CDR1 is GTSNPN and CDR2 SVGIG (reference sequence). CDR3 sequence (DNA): TGTGCCTGGAGTGTAAGCGGTGAAAAACTGTTTTTT. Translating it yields CAWSVSGEKLFF.

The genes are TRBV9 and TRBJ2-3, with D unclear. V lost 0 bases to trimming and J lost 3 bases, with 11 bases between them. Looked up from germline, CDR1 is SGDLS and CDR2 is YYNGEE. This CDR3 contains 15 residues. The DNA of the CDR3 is TGTGCCAGCAGCGTAGAGGTAGCCCCTACAGATACGCAGTATTTT. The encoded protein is CASSVEVAPTDTQYF.

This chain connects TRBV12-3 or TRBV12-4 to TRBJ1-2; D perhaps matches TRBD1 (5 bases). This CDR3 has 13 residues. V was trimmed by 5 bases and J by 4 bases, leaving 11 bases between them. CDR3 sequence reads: CASSLSGTYGYTF. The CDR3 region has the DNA TGTGCCAGCAGTCTTAGCGGGACCTATGGCTACACCTTC.

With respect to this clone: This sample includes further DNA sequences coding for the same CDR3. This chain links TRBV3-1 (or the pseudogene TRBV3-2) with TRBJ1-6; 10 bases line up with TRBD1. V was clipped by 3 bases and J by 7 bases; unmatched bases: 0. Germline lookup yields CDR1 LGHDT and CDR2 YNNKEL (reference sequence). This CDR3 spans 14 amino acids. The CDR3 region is CASSQGQGNSPLHF. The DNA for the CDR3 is TGTGCCAGCAGCCAGGGACAGGGGAATTCACCCCTCCACTTT.

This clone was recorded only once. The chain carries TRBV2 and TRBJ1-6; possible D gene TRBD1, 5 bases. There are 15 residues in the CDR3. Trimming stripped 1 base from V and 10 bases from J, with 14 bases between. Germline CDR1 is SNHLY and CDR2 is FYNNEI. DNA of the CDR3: TGTGCCAGCAGTGAAGTTTCAGGCAAGGGGTCACCCCTCCACTTT. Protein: CASSEVSGKGSPLHF.

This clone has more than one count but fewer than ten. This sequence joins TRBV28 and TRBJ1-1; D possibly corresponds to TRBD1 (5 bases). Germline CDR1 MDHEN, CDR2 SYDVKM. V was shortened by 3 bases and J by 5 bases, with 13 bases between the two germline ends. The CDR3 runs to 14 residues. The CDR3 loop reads CASSFRAGRTEAFF. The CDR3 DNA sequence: TGTGCCAGCAGTTTCCGGGCAGGGAGGACTGAAGCTTTCTTT.

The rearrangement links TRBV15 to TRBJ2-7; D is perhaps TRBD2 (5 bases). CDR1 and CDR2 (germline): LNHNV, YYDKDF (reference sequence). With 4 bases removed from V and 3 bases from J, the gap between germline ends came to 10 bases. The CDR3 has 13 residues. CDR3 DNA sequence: TGTGCCACCAGCATCCTCCGGGGCTACGAGCAGTACTTC. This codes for CATSILRGYEQYF.

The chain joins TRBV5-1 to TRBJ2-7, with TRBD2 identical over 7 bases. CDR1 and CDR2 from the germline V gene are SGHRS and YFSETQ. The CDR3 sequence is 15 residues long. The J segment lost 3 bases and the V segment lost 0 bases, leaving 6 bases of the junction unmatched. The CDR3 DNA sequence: TGCGCCAGCAGCTTGGACCGGGACTACTACTACGAGCAGTACTTC. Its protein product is CASSLDRDYYYEQYF.

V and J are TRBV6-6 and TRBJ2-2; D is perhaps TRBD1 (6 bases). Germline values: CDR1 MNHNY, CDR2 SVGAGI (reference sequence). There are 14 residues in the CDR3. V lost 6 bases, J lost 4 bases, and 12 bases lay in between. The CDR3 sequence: CASSSTGSTGELFF. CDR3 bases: TGTGCCAGCAGCTCCACAGGGTCCACCGGGGAGCTGTTTTTT.

This CDR3 is CASSEARLAVYEQYF. In nucleotides, the CDR3 is TGTGCCAGCAGTGAAGCGCGGCTAGCGGTCTACGAGCAGTACTTC. J is TRBJ2-7 and V is TRBV6-1, with 7 bases that match TRBD2. Germline V gene data show CDR1 as MNHNS and CDR2 as SASEGT. The ends lost 0 bases at V and 3 bases at J; junction bases unmatched: 5. The CDR3 consists of 15 residues.

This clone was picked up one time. CDR3 in amino acids: CASSQDRTANNSPLHF. The CDR3 DNA reads as TGTGCCAGCAGCCAAGATCGGACAGCAAATAATTCACCCCTCCACTTT. V and J are TRBV3-1 (or the pseudogene TRBV3-2) and TRBJ1-6, with a tentative D call TRBD1 (6 bases). CDR3 length equals 16 residues. The germline CDR1 and CDR2 sequences are LGHDT and YNNKEL (reference sequence). Trimming pared 0 bases from V and 5 bases from J, leaving 11 bases between.

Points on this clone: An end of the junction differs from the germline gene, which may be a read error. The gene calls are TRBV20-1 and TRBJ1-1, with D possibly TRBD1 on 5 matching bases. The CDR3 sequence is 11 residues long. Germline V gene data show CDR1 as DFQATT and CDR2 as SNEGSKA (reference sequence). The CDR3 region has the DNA TGCAGTGCTAGAGATGGGGCCGTCGGTATCTTT. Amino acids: CSARDGAVGIF.

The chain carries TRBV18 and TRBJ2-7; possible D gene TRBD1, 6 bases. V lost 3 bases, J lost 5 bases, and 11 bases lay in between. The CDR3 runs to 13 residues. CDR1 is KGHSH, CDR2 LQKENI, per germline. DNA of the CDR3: TGTGCCAGCTCACCGTTGGGGGCAAACGAGCAGTACGTC. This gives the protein CASSPLGANEQYV.

CDR3 in amino acids: CASGRGGSGEKLFF. The DNA of the CDR3 is TGTGCCAGCGGACGAGGAGGCTCAGGTGAAAAACTGTTTTTT. The chain links TRBV6-5 to TRBJ1-4; D is unclear. The CDR3 spans 14 residues. With 8 bases removed from V and 7 bases from J, the gap between germline ends came to 17 bases. Germline V lookup: CDR1 MNHEY, CDR2 SVGAGI.

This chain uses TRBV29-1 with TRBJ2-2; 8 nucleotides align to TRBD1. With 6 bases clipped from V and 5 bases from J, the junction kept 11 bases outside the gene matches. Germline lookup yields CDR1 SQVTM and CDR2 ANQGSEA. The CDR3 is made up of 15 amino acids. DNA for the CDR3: TGCAGCGTGTCGACAGGGGAGGTATTTACCGGGGAGCTGTTTTTT. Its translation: CSVSTGEVFTGELFF.

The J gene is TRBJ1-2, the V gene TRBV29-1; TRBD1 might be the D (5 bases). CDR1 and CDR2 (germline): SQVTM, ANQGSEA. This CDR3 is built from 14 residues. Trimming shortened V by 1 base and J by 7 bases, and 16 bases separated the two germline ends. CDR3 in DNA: TGCAGCGTTGAAGGTGGTCAGGGCAATAGTGGCTACACCTTC. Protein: CSVEGGQGNSGYTF.

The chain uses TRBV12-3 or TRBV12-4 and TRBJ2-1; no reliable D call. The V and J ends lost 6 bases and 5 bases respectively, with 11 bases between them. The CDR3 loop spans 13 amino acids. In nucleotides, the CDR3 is TGTGCCAGCAGGAGTCCATCCGACAATGAGCAGTTCTTC. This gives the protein CASRSPSDNEQFF.

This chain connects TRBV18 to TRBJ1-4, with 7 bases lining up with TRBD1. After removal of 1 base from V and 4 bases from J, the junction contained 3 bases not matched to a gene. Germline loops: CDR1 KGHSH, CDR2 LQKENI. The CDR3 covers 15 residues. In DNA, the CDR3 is TGTGCCAGCTCACCACTACAGGGGTTTAATGAAAAACTGTTTTTT. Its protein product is CASSPLQGFNEKLFF.

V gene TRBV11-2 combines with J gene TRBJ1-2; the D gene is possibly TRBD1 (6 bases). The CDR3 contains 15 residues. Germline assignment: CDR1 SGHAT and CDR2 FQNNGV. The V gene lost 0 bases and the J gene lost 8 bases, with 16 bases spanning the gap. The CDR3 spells CASSLDLGRGGGYTF. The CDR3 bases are TGTGCCAGCAGCTTAGACCTGGGCCGGGGGGGCGGCTACACCTTC.

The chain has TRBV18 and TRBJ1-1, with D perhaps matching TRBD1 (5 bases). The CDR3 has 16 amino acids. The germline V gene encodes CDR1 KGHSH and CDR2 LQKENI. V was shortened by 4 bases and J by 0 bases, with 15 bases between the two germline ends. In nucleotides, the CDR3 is TGTGCCAGCTCACGGTCTCAGGGTAAGGTGAACACTGAAGCTTTCTTT. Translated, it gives CASSRSQGKVNTEAFF.